This entry lists 21 T cell receptor beta chains sequenced from one sample in a study of cytomegalovirus exposure and HLA in healthy donors. The PCR employed 60 Vbeta primers together with 13 Jbeta primers. Assay: immunoSEQ multiplex PCR; the TCRdb copy retains only in-frame clones and omits some. Here the sample spans under 150,000 clones, roughly 80% being singletons. The sequencing input was PBMCs. The receptors here all came from a man aged 18 to 30 in good health and CMV-seronegative.

A word on this clone: The junction departs from germline at one end; a sequencing error may be responsible. The gene calls are TRBV29-1 and TRBJ2-3; 7 bases fit TRBD2. Germline V gives CDR1 SQVTM, CDR2 ANQGSEA. The CDR3 is made up of 14 amino acids. CDR3 sequence reads: CSSGGGGGRDTQYF. CDR3 bases: TGTTCCTCAGGAGGAGGCGGGGGACGGGATACGCAGTATTTT.

This chain uses TRBV11-1 with TRBJ2-1; 8 bases are a match to TRBD2. The CDR3 totals 18 residues. The germline V gene encodes CDR1 SGHAT and CDR2 FQDESV (reference sequence). V dropped 5 bases and J dropped 0; count of bases not matched to a gene: 12. CDR3 in amino acids: CASSPGRGAISSYNEQFF. CDR3 DNA sequence: TGTGCCAGCAGCCCCGGGCGGGGGGCTATCAGCTCCTACAATGAGCAGTTCTTC. Full variable domain (missing parts from reference TRBV11-1 and TRBJ2-1): EAEVAQSPRYKITEKSQAVAFWCDPISGHATLYWYRQILGQGPELLVQFQDESVVDDSQLPKDRFSAERLKGVDSTLKIQPAELGDSAMYLCASSPGRGAISSYNEQFFGPGTRLTVL.

In its sample, this clone was seen once. The DNA for the CDR3 is TGTGCCAGCACCTTAGGAGGGTCAGGGAACACCAAAGAGACCCAGTACTTC. Its protein is CASTLGGSGNTKETQYF. The gene calls are TRBV28 and TRBJ2-5; the D gene is possibly TRBD2 (6 bases). V lost 7 bases to trimming and J lost 3 bases, with 24 bases between them. The CDR3 has 17 residues. The germline gives CDR1 MDHEN, CDR2 SYDVKM.

The J gene is TRBJ2-6, the V gene TRBV6-4, with 10 nucleotides matching TRBD1. V shed 4 bases, J shed 0 bases, and the junction held 0 bases outside the gene matches. Germline CDR1 MRHNA, CDR2 SNTAGT. This CDR3 has 16 amino acids. The CDR3 nucleotides are TGTGCCAGCAGTGGGACAGGGGGCTCTGGGGCCAACGTCCTGACTTTC. Its protein product is CASSGTGGSGANVLTF.

CDR3 protein: CASSSRTGDSPLHF. The CDR3 coding sequence is TGCGCCAGCAGCTCAAGGACAGGGGATTCACCCCTCCACTTT. The chain combines TRBV5-1 with TRBJ1-6; 9 bases line up with TRBD1. V trimming: 3 bases; J trimming: 8 bases; junction bases outside the gene matches: 3. CDR3 length: 14 residues. CDR1 is SGHRS, CDR2 YFSETQ, per germline.

V is TRBV4-1 and J is TRBJ2-1; TRBD2 aligns across 8 bases. Germline V gene data show CDR1 as MGHRA and CDR2 as YSYEKL. This CDR3 region has 17 residues. V was pared by 1 base and J by 7 bases, with 12 bases of the junction left unmatched. Written as DNA, the CDR3 is TGCGCCAGCAGCCAAGGAAAGGCTAGCGGGCGCCTTAATGAGCAGTTCTTC. Translated, it gives CASSQGKASGRLNEQFF.

This rearrangement joins TRBV23-1 to TRBJ2-3; D may be TRBD2 (5 bases). TRBV23-1 is assigned to the ORF class and has an uncertain function. This CDR3 comprises 18 residues. Trimming stripped 4 bases from V and 0 bases from J, with 20 bases between. This chain's CDR3 is CASSPPGWLIVSTDTQYF. CDR3 DNA sequence: TGCGCCAGCAGTCCCCCGGGGTGGCTAATCGTTAGCACAGATACGCAGTATTTT.

The rearrangement joins TRBV11-2 to TRBJ1-6; no definite D call. Germline V gene data show CDR1 as SGHAT and CDR2 as FQNNGV. V shed 5 bases and J shed 7 bases, with 9 bases lying between them. CDR3 length equals 13 residues. The CDR3 nucleotides read TGTGCCAGCAGCCCCCTCACAAATTCACCCCTCCACTTT. As protein: CASSPLTNSPLHF.

Notes on this clone: A read error may produce the germline difference seen at one junction end. V usage is TRBV7-9 and J usage is TRBJ2-3; 7 bases agree with TRBD2. There are 17 residues in the CDR3. Germline V CDR1 and CDR2: SEHNR, FQNEAQ (reference sequence). Here the CDR3 reads CSSSLGRLADYTDTQYF. CDR3 coding DNA: TGTTCCAGCAGCTTAGGTAGGCTAGCGGACTACACAGATACGCAGTATTTT.

The CDR3 region has the DNA TGCGCCAGCAGCCAAGCCGGGGAAAAACTGTTTTTT. This codes for CASSQAGEKLFF. The chain carries TRBV4-1 and TRBJ1-4; D is unresolved. Between the trimmed V and J ends, which lost 1 base and 8 bases, there was a span of 5 bases. Germline assignment: CDR1 MGHRA and CDR2 YSYEKL. This CDR3 is 12 amino acids long.

V and J are TRBV5-4 and TRBJ1-4; maybe TRBD1 (5 bases). The CDR3 consists of 14 residues. Trimming removed 0 bases at V and 4 bases at J, with 7 bases between. Germline values: CDR1 SGHNT, CDR2 YYREEE (reference sequence). The DNA for the CDR3 is TGTGCCAGCAGCTTGGGACAGATTAATGAAAAACTGTTTTTT. Translation: CASSLGQINEKLFF. Full variable domain (rest looked up from reference TRBV5-4 and TRBJ1-4): ETGVTQSPTHLIKTRGQQVTLRCSSQSGHNTVSWYQQALGQGPQFIFQYYREEENGRGNFPPRFSGLQFPNYSSELNVNALELDDSALYLCASSLGQINEKLFFGSGTQLSVL.

The CDR3 spells CASSLVPQLAGGPDTQYF. CDR3 DNA: TGTGCCAGCAGCTTAGTCCCCCAACTAGCGGGGGGACCAGATACGCAGTATTTT. V usage is TRBV7-6 and J usage is TRBJ2-3; 12 nucleotides agree with TRBD2. Germline V gene lookup returns CDR1 SGHVS and CDR2 FNYEAQ. Germline trimming cut 1 base from V and 4 bases from J; bases unmatched to any gene: 9. The CDR3 runs to 18 residues.

The chain is built from TRBV7-8 and TRBJ2-7; 8 positions agree with TRBD1. The CDR3 loop spans 15 amino acids. Germline-derived CDR1 and CDR2 are SGHVS and FQNEAQ. The junction had 12 bases not matched to a gene; V was cut back by 5 bases and J by 6 bases. CDR3 in DNA: TGTGCCAGCAGCATGTACCGCGGACAGGGCCCCGAGCAGTACTTC. Amino acids: CASSMYRGQGPEQYF.

V gene TRBV30 combines with J gene TRBJ1-6, with 9 bases lining up with TRBD1. The CDR3 is made up of 16 amino acids. CDR1 and CDR2 (germline): GTSNPN, SVGIG (reference sequence). The trim removed 3 bases at V and 10 bases at J, leaving 13 bases unmatched. CDR3 nucleotides: TGTGCCTGGAGGGGAAAGGGGACAGGGTCTTCATCACCCCTCCACTTT. Protein sequence: CAWRGKGTGSSSPLHF.

The chain has TRBV27 and TRBJ2-7; 8 nucleotides line up with TRBD2. V was clipped by 2 bases and J by 1 base; unmatched bases: 4. Germline V lookup: CDR1 MNHEY, CDR2 SMNVEV (reference sequence). There are 15 residues in the CDR3. CDR3 DNA sequence: TGTGCCAGCAGTTTAAGCGCGGGGGGTTCCTACGAGCAGTACTTC. As protein: CASSLSAGGSYEQYF.

The J gene is TRBJ1-6, the V gene TRBV19; D gene ambiguous. The CDR3 sequence is 14 residues long. Germline values: CDR1 LNHDA, CDR2 SQIVND (reference sequence). Trimming took 7 bases from V and 7 from J, leaving 14 bases between them. The CDR3 DNA follows: TGTGCCAGTAAAGTCCCATCGCTAAATTCACCCCTCCACTTT. Amino acids: CASKVPSLNSPLHF. The variable domain in full, completed from reference TRBV19 and TRBJ1-6, reads DGGITQSPKYLFRKEGQNVTLSCEQNLNHDAMYWYRQDPGQGLRLIYYSQIVNDFQKGDIAEGYSVSREKKESFPLTVTSAQKNPTAFYLCASKVPSLNSPLHFGNGTRLTVT.

The V gene is TRBV11-3, the J gene TRBJ2-3, with TRBD2 matching over 12 bases. Losses at the gene ends were 3 bases for V and 4 bases for J; bases not matched to a gene: 8. This CDR3 has 17 amino acids. Germline CDR1 is SGHNT and CDR2 is YENEEA. CDR3 sequence reads: CASSFGLTSGGADTQYF. The CDR3 DNA reads TGTGCCAGCAGCTTTGGCTTGACTAGCGGGGGCGCAGATACGCAGTATTTT.

In the case of this clone: Compared with germline, one end of the junction differs, possibly owing to a read error. The V and J genes are TRBV7-9 and TRBJ2-2; 13 positions agree with TRBD2. This CDR3 has 16 amino acids. The germline CDR1 and CDR2 sequences are SEHNR and FQNEAQ (reference sequence). The CDR3 loop reads CSSSLPGLAGPGELFF. Written as DNA, the CDR3 is TGTTCCAGCAGCTTACCGGGACTAGCGGGACCCGGGGAGCTGTTTTTT.

The genes are TRBV7-2 and TRBJ1-1; 8 bases are a match to TRBD1. CDR1 is SGHTA, CDR2 FQGNSA, per germline. The ends lost 5 bases at V and 5 bases at J; junction bases unmatched: 10. The CDR3 has 15 amino acids. The CDR3 nucleotides are TGTGCCAGCAGCCCTCGGCAGGGGGCTCTGACTGAAGCTTTCTTT. Protein: CASSPRQGALTEAFF.

The chain carries TRBV15 and TRBJ2-3; 15 positions agree with TRBD2. CDR3 length: 16 amino acids. CDR1 is LNHNV, CDR2 YYDKDF, per germline (reference sequence). The junction had 6 bases not matched to a gene; V was cut back by 5 bases and J by 6 bases. CDR3 coding DNA: TGTGCCACCAGCCGAGGGACTAGCGGGGGGATGGATACGCAGTATTTT. It yields the protein CATSRGTSGGMDTQYF.

The chain recombines TRBV5-5 with TRBJ1-1; 9 bases map to TRBD1. Germline values: CDR1 SGHKS, CDR2 YYEKEE (reference sequence). This CDR3 is built from 15 residues. After removal of 4 bases from V and 3 bases from J, the junction contained 7 bases not matched to a gene. CDR3 nucleotide sequence: TGTGCCAGCAGCCTCGACAGGGGGGAAGACACTGAAGCTTTCTTT. The encoded protein is CASSLDRGEDTEAFF.